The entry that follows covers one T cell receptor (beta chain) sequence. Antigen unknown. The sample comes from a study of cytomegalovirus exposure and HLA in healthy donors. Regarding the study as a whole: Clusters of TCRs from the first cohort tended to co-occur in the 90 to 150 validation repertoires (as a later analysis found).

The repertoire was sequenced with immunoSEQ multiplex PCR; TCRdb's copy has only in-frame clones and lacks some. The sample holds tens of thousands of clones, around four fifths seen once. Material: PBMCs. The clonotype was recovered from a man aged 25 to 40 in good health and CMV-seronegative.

In nucleotides, the CDR3 is TGTGCCAGCAGCTTAGGAATAGGGAGGCCCTACGAGCAGTACTTC. This sequence encodes CASSLGIGRPYEQYF. The chain combines TRBV7-3 with TRBJ2-7, with TRBD2 as a possible D gene (6 bases). The ends were cut back, 2 bases at V and 2 bases at J, with 13 bases in the middle. The CDR3 extends over 15 amino acids. CDR1 and CDR2 (germline): SGHTA, FQGTGA.